This is a list of T cell receptor beta chains from one sample in a study of T cells in Graves' hyperthyroidism and ophthalmopathy. MiXCR, run by TCRdb on the multiplex PCR reads, gives a single entry per CDR3 protein. This sample has 640,000 or so distinct CDR3 sequences, with over 12% found just once. The sequencing input was blood. These receptors came from a woman younger than 30 with Graves' ophthalmopathy. Both conserved end residues are part of each CDR3. Only some rows state a clone size, as once, few, many or a class for expanded clones.

J gene: TRBJ1-1; clone size: many; V gene: TRBV2; CDR3 protein: CASSFFGTENTEAFF
J gene: TRBJ2-3; clone size: many; V gene: TRBV11-2; CDR3 protein: CASSLDEGVTDTQYF
J gene: TRBJ2-7; clone size: many; V gene: TRBV29-1; CDR3 protein: CSVGQGANEQYF
J gene: TRBJ2-7; clone size: many; V gene: TRBV19; CDR3 protein: CASSIGAGALREQYF
J gene: TRBJ2-3; clone size: many; V gene: TRBV11-3; CDR3 protein: CASSPRVGSTDTQYF
J gene: TRBJ1-1; clone size: few; V gene: TRBV7-8; CDR3 protein: CASSRTGGVNTEAFF
J gene: TRBJ2-7; clone size: -; V gene: TRBV28; CDR3 protein: CASSLSGVPRTSGSASYEQYF
J gene: TRBJ2-7; clone size: few; V gene: TRBV27; CDR3 protein: CATQTKTETYEQYF
J gene: TRBJ2-1; clone size: many; V gene: TRBV6-1; CDR3 protein: CASSGKGVPIYNEQFF
J gene: TRBJ1-1; clone size: many; V gene: TRBV27; CDR3 protein: CASRGAWNTEAFF
J gene: TRBJ2-1; clone size: once; V gene: TRBV2; CDR3 protein: CASSVASGQNEQFF
J gene: TRBJ2-1; clone size: -; V gene: TRBV18; CDR3 protein: CASSPSSGMSYNEQFF
J gene: TRBJ2-5; clone size: few; V gene: TRBV19; CDR3 protein: CASTTSGRASDQETQYF
J gene: TRBJ2-3; clone size: few; V gene: TRBV6-1; CDR3 protein: CASIPTWGRGGTDTQYF
J gene: TRBJ2-2; clone size: many; V gene: TRBV28; CDR3 protein: CASKENFTLKTGELFF
J gene: TRBJ2-7; clone size: many; V gene: TRBV2; CDR3 protein: CASSLGLAGPSYEQYF
J gene: TRBJ2-7; clone size: few; V gene: TRBV4-1; CDR3 protein: CASSQEGLAGGPYEQYF